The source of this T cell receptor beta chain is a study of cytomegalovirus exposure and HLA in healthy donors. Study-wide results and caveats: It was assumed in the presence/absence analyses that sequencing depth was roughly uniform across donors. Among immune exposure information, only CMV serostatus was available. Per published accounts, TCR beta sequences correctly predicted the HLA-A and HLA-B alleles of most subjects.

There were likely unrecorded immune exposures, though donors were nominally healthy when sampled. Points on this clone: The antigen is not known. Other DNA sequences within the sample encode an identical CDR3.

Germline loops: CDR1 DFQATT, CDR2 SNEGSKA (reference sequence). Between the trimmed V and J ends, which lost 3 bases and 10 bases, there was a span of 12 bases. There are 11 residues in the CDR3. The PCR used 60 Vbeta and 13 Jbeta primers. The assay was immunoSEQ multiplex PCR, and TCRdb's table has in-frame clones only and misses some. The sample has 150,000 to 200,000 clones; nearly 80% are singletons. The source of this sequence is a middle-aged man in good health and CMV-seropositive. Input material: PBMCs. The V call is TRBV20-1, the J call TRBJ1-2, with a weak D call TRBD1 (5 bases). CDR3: CSASGGAFYTF. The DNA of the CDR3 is TGCAGTGCTAGCGGTGGGGCGTTCTACACCTTC.